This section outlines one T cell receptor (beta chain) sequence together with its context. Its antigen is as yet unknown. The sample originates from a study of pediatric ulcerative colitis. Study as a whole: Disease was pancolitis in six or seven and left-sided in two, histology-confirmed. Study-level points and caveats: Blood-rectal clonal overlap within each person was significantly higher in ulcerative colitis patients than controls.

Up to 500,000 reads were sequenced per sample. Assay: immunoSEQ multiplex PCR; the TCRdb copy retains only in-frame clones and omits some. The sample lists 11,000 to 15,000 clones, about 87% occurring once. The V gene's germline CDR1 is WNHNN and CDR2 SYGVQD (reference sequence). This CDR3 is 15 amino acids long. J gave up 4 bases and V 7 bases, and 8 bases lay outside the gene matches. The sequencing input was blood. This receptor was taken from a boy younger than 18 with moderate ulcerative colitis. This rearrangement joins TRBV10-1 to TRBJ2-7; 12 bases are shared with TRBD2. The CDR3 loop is CASMDGLAGNYEQYF. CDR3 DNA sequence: TGCGCCAGCATGGACGGACTAGCGGGGAATTACGAGCAGTACTTC.